The next 8 T cell receptor beta chains were all read from a single sample in a study of T-cell memory formation after mild COVID-19. TCRdb passed the 5' RACE reads through MiXCR, listing each CDR3 protein once. The table has 200,000 to 300,000 distinct CDR3 sequences, approximately 15% seen once; the top ten hold under 25%. Sequences were obtained from PBMCs or a T cell subset sorted from them (not recorded which). The source is a man younger than 30 who had mild COVID-19 (a few samples of this study predate the infection). Cell type and time point are not known.

The chain recombines TRBV9 with TRBJ2-5, with unresolved D. This CDR3 spans 14 amino acids. Germline assignment: CDR1 SGDLS and CDR2 YYNGEE. V lost 4 bases, J lost 1 base, and 11 bases lay in between. The CDR3 sequence is CASSITQTQETQYF. The CDR3 DNA reads TGTGCCAGCAGCATCACGCAAACCCAAGAGACCCAGTACTTC.

This clonotype was detected only a few times. This chain joins TRBV6-4 and TRBJ2-1; D may be TRBD2 (5 bases). The CDR3 has 14 amino acids. Deletions cut 6 bases from V and 0 bases from J, with 9 bases between. Germline V gives CDR1 MRHNA, CDR2 SNTAGT. The CDR3 DNA reads TGTGCCAGCAGAGAGCGGCCCTCCTACAATGAGCAGTTCTTC. Its protein is CASRERPSYNEQFF.

This clonotype was counted a few times. The gene calls are TRBV12-3 or TRBV12-4 and TRBJ2-2; D gene unclear. The CDR3 sequence is 13 residues long. Trimming took off 6 bases at V and 7 bases at J, with 12 bases between the two ends. CDR3 residues: CASSPDGYGELFF. The CDR3 DNA is TGTGCCAGCAGCCCCGATGGATACGGGGAGCTGTTTTTT.

The V call is TRBV7-9, the J call TRBJ1-2; 9 bases are shared with TRBD1. CDR3 length equals 17 residues. The germline V gene has CDR1 SEHNR and CDR2 FQNEAQ (reference sequence). Trimming at V came to 3 bases and at J to 6 bases, leaving 14 bases not matched to a gene. The chain's CDR3 is CASSFFRTQDRGDGYTF. DNA of the CDR3: TGTGCCAGCAGCTTTTTTAGAACCCAAGACAGGGGGGATGGCTACACCTTC.

This clonotype was detected only a few times. This chain uses TRBV9 with TRBJ2-5; possible D gene TRBD1, 6 bases. This CDR3 spans 16 amino acids. Per the germline V gene, CDR1 is SGDLS and CDR2 is YYNGEE. Trimming cost V 4 bases and J 4 bases, with 20 bases left between them. The CDR3 spells CASSLGRLGATETQYF. The CDR3 nucleotides are TGTGCCAGCAGCCTCGGCAGGCTGGGGGCCACAGAGACCCAGTACTTC.

This clonotype was observed many times. V is TRBV29-1 and J is TRBJ1-2; D is perhaps TRBD1 (6 bases). This CDR3 comprises 12 residues. CDR1 is SQVTM and CDR2 is ANQGSEA in the germline V gene. V lost 7 bases and J 7 bases, leaving 16 bases between the germline ends. The CDR3 reads CSGLQGPSGYTF. The CDR3 DNA reads as TGCAGCGGCCTACAGGGCCCTAGTGGCTACACCTTC.

The V gene is TRBV4-1, the J gene TRBJ1-2; no clear D gene. In germline, CDR1 is MGHRA, CDR2 YSYEKL. This CDR3 is built from 17 residues. Trimming shortened V by 0 bases and J by 4 bases, and 18 bases separated the two germline ends. The CDR3 region is CASSQDLPTLTPYGYTF. The CDR3 DNA follows: TGCGCCAGCAGCCAAGATCTGCCCACACTTACTCCCTATGGCTACACCTTC.

The chain employs TRBV5-1 and TRBJ2-4, with 8 bases that match TRBD2. CDR1 SGHRS and CDR2 YFSETQ come from the germline V gene. V dropped 1 base and J dropped 5; count of bases not matched to a gene: 2. The length of the CDR3 is 14 residues. The CDR3 protein is CASSLFSGENIQYF. CDR3 DNA: TGCGCCAGCAGCTTGTTTAGCGGGGAAAACATTCAGTACTTC.